These 24 T cell receptor beta chains were sequenced from one sample in a study of identical twins. One entry per CDR3 protein, called by TCRdb with MiXCR from the 5' RACE reads. This table holds approximately 500,000 distinct CDR3 sequences, around 24% found once. The sample was also linked to a second study, of T cells expressing NK-cell markers.

Material for sequencing was CD4+ T cells sorted from blood. These receptors originate from a woman younger than 35 in good health.

This chain joins TRBV20-1 and TRBJ2-5, with TRBD2 matching 8 bases. Germline V gene lookup returns CDR1 DFQATT and CDR2 SNEGSKA (reference sequence). Trimming at V came to 6 bases and at J to 4 bases, leaving 4 bases not matched to a gene. The CDR3 spans 12 residues. The CDR3 coding sequence is TGCAGTGCCCCGGGGGGGGGAGAGACCCAGTACTTC. Protein sequence: CSAPGGGETQYF.

Many counts were recorded for this clonotype. At one end, the junction sequence differs from germline, possibly due to a read error. The genes are TRBV12-3 or TRBV12-4 and TRBJ1-5, with 8 positions matching TRBD1. The CDR3 spans 13 residues. The CDR3 region is CASSPDRDQPQHF. CDR3 DNA sequence: TGCGCCAGCAGCCCGGACAGGGATCAGCCCCAGCATTTT.

The rearrangement links TRBV12-3 or TRBV12-4 to TRBJ2-3; D perhaps matches TRBD2 (6 bases). CDR3 length: 14 amino acids. V shed 3 bases and J shed 5 bases, with 12 bases lying between them. In nucleotides, the CDR3 is TGTGCCAGCAGTTTCCGGGCGGGGAGAGATACGCAGTATTTT. This encodes CASSFRAGRDTQYF.

Only a few counts were recorded for this clonotype. The chain has TRBV10-3 and TRBJ2-7; 7 bases are a match to TRBD1. Per the germline V gene, CDR1 is ENHRY and CDR2 is SYGVKD. J gave up 3 bases and V 8 bases, and 4 bases lay outside the gene matches. This CDR3 is 12 amino acids long. CDR3 bases: TGTGCCATCGGACAGGACAGCTACGAGCAGTACTTC. Protein: CAIGQDSYEQYF.

This chain joins TRBV28 and TRBJ2-7, with 7 bases lining up with TRBD1. This CDR3 comprises 15 residues. V shed 6 bases, J shed 1 base, and the junction held 9 bases outside the gene matches. The germline gives CDR1 MDHEN, CDR2 SYDVKM. The CDR3: CASRTGFGESYEQYF. The CDR3 DNA sequence: TGTGCCAGCAGGACAGGGTTCGGGGAGTCCTACGAGCAGTACTTC. Drawing the rest from reference TRBV28 and TRBJ2-7, the complete variable domain is DVKVTQSSRYLVKRTGEKVFLECVQDMDHENMFWYRQDPGLGLRLIYFSYDVKMKEKGDIPEGYSVSREKKERFSLILESASTNQTSMYLCASRTGFGESYEQYFGPGTRLTVT.

The V and J genes are TRBV2 and TRBJ2-3; D unclear. The CDR3 covers 13 residues. Deletions cut 5 bases from V and 2 bases from J, with 8 bases between. The germline V gene has CDR1 SNHLY and CDR2 FYNNEI. The CDR3 DNA is TGTGCCAGCAGTCACGGAGCCACAGATACGCAGTATTTT. As protein: CASSHGATDTQYF. Looking up the rest from reference TRBV2 and TRBJ2-3 gives the full variable domain: EPEVTQTPSHQVTQMGQEVILRCVPISNHLYFYWYRQILGQKVEFLVSFYNNEISEKSEIFDDQFSVERPDGSNFTLKIRSTKLEDSAMYFCASSHGATDTQYFGPGTRLTVL.

The rearrangement joins TRBV6-1 to TRBJ2-1; 10 bases line up with TRBD2. The germline V gene encodes CDR1 MNHNS and CDR2 SASEGT. This CDR3 has 14 amino acids. Trimming cost V 11 bases and J 9 bases; bases outside gene matches: 13. The CDR3 DNA reads TGTGCCTCGCCCGGGACTAGCGAGGGGGGTGAGCAGTTCTTC. This gives the protein CASPGTSEGGEQFF.

This clonotype was recorded a few times. The chain links TRBV28 to TRBJ2-7, with D possibly TRBD2 on 6 matching bases. Germline values: CDR1 MDHEN, CDR2 SYDVKM. The CDR3 totals 15 residues. V lost 6 bases to trimming and J lost 7 bases, with 22 bases between them. CDR3 nucleotide sequence: TGTGCCAGCAGCGCACTGGAGGGAGCGGGCTTTGAGCAGTACTTC. Amino acids: CASSALEGAGFEQYF.

The chain joins TRBV6-5 to TRBJ1-1; D remains unclear. V was shortened by 7 bases and J by 1 base, with 4 bases between the two germline ends. This CDR3 is 11 amino acids long. Germline-derived CDR1 and CDR2 are MNHEY and SVGAGI. The CDR3 bases are TGTGCCAGCATCGGGAACACTGAAGCTTTCTTT. Amino acids: CASIGNTEAFF.

The gene calls are TRBV4-1 and TRBJ2-1; D is unresolved. This CDR3 is 13 amino acids long. V was pared by 0 bases and J by 10 bases, with 10 bases between. The V gene's germline CDR1 is MGHRA and CDR2 YSYEKL. CDR3 sequence: CASSQEVAWEQFF. Written as DNA, the CDR3 is TGCGCCAGCAGCCAAGAAGTGGCGTGGGAGCAGTTCTTC.

Only a few counts were recorded for this clonotype. This sequence joins TRBV20-1 and TRBJ2-1; no clear D gene. Germline V gives CDR1 DFQATT, CDR2 SNEGSKA (reference sequence). V was trimmed by 3 bases and J by 3 bases, leaving 3 bases between them. CDR3 length equals 11 residues. CDR3 amino acids: CSARSYNEQFF. Here the CDR3 DNA reads TGCAGTGCTAGGAGCTACAATGAGCAGTTCTTC.

This clonotype was seen only a few times. This chain joins TRBV7-2 and TRBJ2-3, with TRBD2 identical over 9 bases. Losses at the gene ends were 2 bases for V and 0 bases for J; bases not matched to a gene: 3. This CDR3 is built from 16 residues. Germline V gives CDR1 SGHTA, CDR2 FQGNSA. CDR3: CASSLLAGSSTDTQYF. CDR3 nucleotide sequence: TGTGCCAGCAGCTTACTAGCGGGATCTAGCACAGATACGCAGTATTTT.

The chain combines TRBV29-1 with TRBJ2-1; TRBD2 aligns across 7 bases. CDR1 and CDR2 (germline): SQVTM, ANQGSEA. CDR3 length: 12 amino acids. After removal of 4 bases from V and 7 bases from J, the junction contained 4 bases not matched to a gene. The CDR3 loop reads CSVARESNEQFF. CDR3 nucleotides: TGCAGCGTTGCGCGGGAGTCGAATGAGCAGTTCTTC.

J is TRBJ2-1 and V is TRBV12-3 or TRBV12-4; D gene ambiguous. Trimming stripped 6 bases from V and 6 bases from J, with 15 bases between. The CDR3 consists of 14 residues. The DNA for the CDR3 is TGTGCCAGCAGGCAGATGTCTAGAGCCAATGAGCAGTTCTTC. This encodes CASRQMSRANEQFF.

This clonotype was recorded a few times. The V gene is TRBV12-3 or TRBV12-4, the J gene TRBJ2-3, with 8 bases that match TRBD1. This CDR3 comprises 13 residues. V gave up 7 bases and J gave up 6 bases; unmatched junction bases: 6. The DNA for the CDR3 is TGTGCCAGCACCCGGACAGGGAGGGATACGCAGTATTTT. Its protein is CASTRTGRDTQYF.

This clonotype was counted between two and nine times. This chain joins TRBV6-2 or TRBV6-3 and TRBJ2-1; D gene unclear. Germline CDR1 is MNHEY and CDR2 is SVGEGT. The CDR3 loop spans 16 amino acids. V was clipped by 6 bases and J by 1 base, with 16 bases between them. For the CDR3, the DNA is TGTGCCAGCAGCCAACGGTTACGGAGTTCCTACAATGAGCAGTTCTTC. The encoded protein is CASSQRLRSSYNEQFF.

This chain joins TRBV20-1 and TRBJ2-7; weak D call: TRBD2 (5 bases). Germline CDR1 DFQATT, CDR2 SNEGSKA (reference sequence). Trimming took off 3 bases at V and 7 bases at J, with 19 bases between the two ends. The CDR3 consists of 14 residues. For the CDR3, the DNA is TGCAGTGCTAGGCGGTCCGCTCCACTAGGGGAGCAGTACTTC. The encoded protein is CSARRSAPLGEQYF.

The sample holds a few counts of this clonotype. The chain couples TRBV20-1 to TRBJ2-1; 16 bases are a match to TRBD2. The J segment lost 9 bases and the V segment lost 4 bases, leaving 9 bases of the junction unmatched. The germline gives CDR1 DFQATT, CDR2 SNEGSKA (reference sequence). This CDR3 has 16 residues. The CDR3 DNA follows: TGCAGTGCTACACCCGGGACTAGCGGGGGGGCGATTGAGCAGTTCTTC. Protein sequence: CSATPGTSGGAIEQFF.

This clonotype has a count of ten or more. The rearrangement uses TRBV10-3 and TRBJ1-5; 12 bases map to TRBD1. The germline CDR1 and CDR2 sequences are ENHRY and SYGVKD. The CDR3 contains 17 residues. Trimming took 0 bases from V and 2 from J; bases not matched to a gene: 2. This chain's CDR3 is CAISESGTGGGNQPQHF. As DNA, the CDR3 is TGTGCCATCAGTGAGTCGGGGACAGGGGGCGGCAATCAGCCCCAGCATTTT.

This clonotype was detected a few times. The CDR3 coding sequence is TGCGCCAGCAGACCTACCCCCCAGGGAATATACAATGAGCAGTTCTTC. This translates into CASRPTPQGIYNEQFF. The V call is TRBV5-1, the J call TRBJ2-1, with D tentatively TRBD1 (5 bases). Trimming shortened V by 5 bases and J by 4 bases, and 19 bases separated the two germline ends. The germline V gene has CDR1 SGHRS and CDR2 YFSETQ. CDR3 length: 16 amino acids.

The rearrangement links TRBV20-1 to TRBJ2-1; 15 positions match TRBD2. From germline, CDR1 is DFQATT and CDR2 SNEGSKA (reference sequence). This CDR3 comprises 17 residues. Unmatched junction bases numbered 5, after V lost 1 base and J lost 4 bases. For the CDR3, the DNA is TGCAGTGCTAGAGCCGGGACTAGCGGGAGGCTTTACAATGAGCAGTTCTTC. The encoded protein is CSARAGTSGRLYNEQFF.

This clonotype was counted only a few times. The chain combines TRBV6-6 with TRBJ1-5; the D gene is possibly TRBD1 (6 bases). Trimming cost V 8 bases and J 7 bases, with 12 bases left between them. Germline V gene lookup returns CDR1 MNHNY and CDR2 SVGAGI (reference sequence). This CDR3 region has 12 residues. The CDR3 nucleotides are TGTGCCAGCGTCCAGGGGCGGCAGCCCCAGCATTTT. It codes for CASVQGRQPQHF.

The chain recombines TRBV20-1 with TRBJ1-1, with 9 bases identical to TRBD1. Germline CDR1 is DFQATT and CDR2 is SNEGSKA (reference sequence). CDR3 length: 13 residues. Trimming cost V 6 bases and J 7 bases; bases outside gene matches: 9. Here the CDR3 DNA reads TGCAGTGCCAGGGACAGGGTGTTAGGTGAAGCTTTCTTT. Translated, it gives CSARDRVLGEAFF.

This clonotype was detected only once. The J gene is TRBJ1-4, the V gene TRBV2; D ambiguous. This CDR3 contains 15 residues. V was pared by 2 bases and J by 8 bases, with 15 bases between. Germline V lookup: CDR1 SNHLY, CDR2 FYNNEI. The DNA for the CDR3 is TGTGCCAGCAGTGAAAGTGGCAGTGTAGGCGAAAAACTGTTTTTT. This translates into CASSESGSVGEKLFF.